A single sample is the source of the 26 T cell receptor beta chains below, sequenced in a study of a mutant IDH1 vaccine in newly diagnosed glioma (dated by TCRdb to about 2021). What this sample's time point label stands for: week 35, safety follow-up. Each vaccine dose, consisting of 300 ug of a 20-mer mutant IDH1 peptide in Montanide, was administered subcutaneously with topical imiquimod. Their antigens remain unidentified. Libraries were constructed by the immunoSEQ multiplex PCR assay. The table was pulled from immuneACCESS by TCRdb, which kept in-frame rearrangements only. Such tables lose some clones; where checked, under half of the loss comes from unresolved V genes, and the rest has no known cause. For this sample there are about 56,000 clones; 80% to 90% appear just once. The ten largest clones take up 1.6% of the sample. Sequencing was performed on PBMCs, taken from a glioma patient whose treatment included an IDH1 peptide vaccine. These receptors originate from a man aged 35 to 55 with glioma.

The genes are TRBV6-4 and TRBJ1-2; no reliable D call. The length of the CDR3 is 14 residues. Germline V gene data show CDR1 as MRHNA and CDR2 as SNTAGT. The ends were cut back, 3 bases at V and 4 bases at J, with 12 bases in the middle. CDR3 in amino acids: CASSELMGSYGYTF. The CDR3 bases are TGTGCCAGCAGTGAGTTGATGGGTTCCTATGGCTACACCTTC.

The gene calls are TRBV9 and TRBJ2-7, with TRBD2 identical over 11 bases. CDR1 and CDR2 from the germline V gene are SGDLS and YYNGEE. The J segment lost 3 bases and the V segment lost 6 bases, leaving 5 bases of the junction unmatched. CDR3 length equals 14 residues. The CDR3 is CASNPGLADYEQYF. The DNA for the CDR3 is TGTGCCAGCAACCCGGGACTAGCGGACTACGAGCAGTACTTC.

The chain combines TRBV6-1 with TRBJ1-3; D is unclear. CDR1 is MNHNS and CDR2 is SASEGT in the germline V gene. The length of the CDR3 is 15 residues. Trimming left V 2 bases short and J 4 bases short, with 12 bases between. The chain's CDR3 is CASSEYGSKGNTIYF. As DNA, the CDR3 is TGTGCCAGCAGTGAATACGGGTCGAAAGGAAACACCATATATTTT.

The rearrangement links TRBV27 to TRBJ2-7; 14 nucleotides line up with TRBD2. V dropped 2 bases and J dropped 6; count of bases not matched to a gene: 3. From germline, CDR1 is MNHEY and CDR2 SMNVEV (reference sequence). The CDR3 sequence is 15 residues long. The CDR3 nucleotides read TGTGCCAGCAGTTTAGGGACTAGCGGGAGTCTCGAGCAGTACTTC. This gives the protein CASSLGTSGSLEQYF.

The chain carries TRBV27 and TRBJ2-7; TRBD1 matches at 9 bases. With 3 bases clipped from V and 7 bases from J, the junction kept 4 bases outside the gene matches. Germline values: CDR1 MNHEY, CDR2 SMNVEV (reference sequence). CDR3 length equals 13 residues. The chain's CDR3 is CASSFDRGWEQYF. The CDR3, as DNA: TGTGCCAGCAGTTTTGACAGGGGGTGGGAGCAGTACTTC.

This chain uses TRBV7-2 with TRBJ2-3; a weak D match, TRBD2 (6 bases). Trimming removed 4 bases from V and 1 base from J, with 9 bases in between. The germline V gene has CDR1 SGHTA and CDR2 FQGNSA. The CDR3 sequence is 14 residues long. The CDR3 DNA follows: TGTGCCAGCAGCTCGGGGACTGGCACAGATACGCAGTATTTT. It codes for CASSSGTGTDTQYF.

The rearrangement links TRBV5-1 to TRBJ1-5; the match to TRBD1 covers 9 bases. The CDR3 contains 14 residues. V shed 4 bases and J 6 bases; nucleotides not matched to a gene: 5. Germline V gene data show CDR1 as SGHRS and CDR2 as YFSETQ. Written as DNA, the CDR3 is TGCGCCAGCAGCCTTAGACAGGGGGGTCAGCCCCAGCATTTT. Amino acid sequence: CASSLRQGGQPQHF.

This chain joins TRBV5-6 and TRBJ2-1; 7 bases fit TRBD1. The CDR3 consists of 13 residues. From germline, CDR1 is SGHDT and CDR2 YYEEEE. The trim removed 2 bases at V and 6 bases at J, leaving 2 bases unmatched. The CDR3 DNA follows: TGTGCCAGCAGCTTTCCAGGGGGCAATGAGCAGTTCTTC. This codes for CASSFPGGNEQFF.

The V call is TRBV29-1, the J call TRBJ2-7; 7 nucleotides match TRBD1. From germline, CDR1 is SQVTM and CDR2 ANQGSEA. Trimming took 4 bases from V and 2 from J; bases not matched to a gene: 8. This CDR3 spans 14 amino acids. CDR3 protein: CSVARTGVTYEQYF. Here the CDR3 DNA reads TGCAGCGTTGCCCGGACAGGCGTTACCTACGAGCAGTACTTC.

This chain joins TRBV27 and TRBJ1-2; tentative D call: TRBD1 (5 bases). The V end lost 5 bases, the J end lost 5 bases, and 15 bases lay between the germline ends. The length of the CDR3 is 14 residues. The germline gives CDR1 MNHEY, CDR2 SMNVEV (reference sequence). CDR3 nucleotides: TGTGCCAGCAGTCCCAATGGGGGGGGGTATGGCTACACCTTC. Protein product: CASSPNGGGYGYTF.

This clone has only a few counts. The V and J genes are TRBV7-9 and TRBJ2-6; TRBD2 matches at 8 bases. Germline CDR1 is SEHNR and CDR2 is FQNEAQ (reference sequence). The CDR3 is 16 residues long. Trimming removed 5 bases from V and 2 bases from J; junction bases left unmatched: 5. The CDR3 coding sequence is TGTGCCAGCAGCCCCAATAGCGGGACTGGGGCCAACGTCCTGACTTTC. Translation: CASSPNSGTGANVLTF.

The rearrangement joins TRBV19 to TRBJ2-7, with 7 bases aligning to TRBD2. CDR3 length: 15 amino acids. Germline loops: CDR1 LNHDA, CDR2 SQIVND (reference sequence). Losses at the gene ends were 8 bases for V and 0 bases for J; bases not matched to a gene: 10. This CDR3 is CASSSGSPHSYEQYF. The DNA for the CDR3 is TGTGCCAGTTCTAGCGGCAGCCCTCACTCCTACGAGCAGTACTTC.

CDR3 region: CASRDWGRSTYEQYF. The CDR3 coding sequence is TGTGCCAGCAGAGACTGGGGGCGTTCAACCTACGAGCAGTACTTC. This chain connects TRBV6-1 to TRBJ2-7; possible D gene TRBD1, 6 bases. The CDR3 consists of 15 residues. V was trimmed by 6 bases and J by 2 bases, leaving 17 bases between them. Germline CDR1 and CDR2: MNHNS and SASEGT.

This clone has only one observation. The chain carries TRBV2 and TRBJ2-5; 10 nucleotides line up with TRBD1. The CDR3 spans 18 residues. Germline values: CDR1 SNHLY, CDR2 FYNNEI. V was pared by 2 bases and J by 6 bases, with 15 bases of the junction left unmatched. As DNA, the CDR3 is TGTGCCAGCAGTGAATTCTTCTCGGGACAGGGGAATAGAAAGACCCAGTACTTC. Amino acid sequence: CASSEFFSGQGNRKTQYF. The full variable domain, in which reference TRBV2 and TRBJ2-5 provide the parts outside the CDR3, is EPEVTQTPSHQVTQMGQEVILRCVPISNHLYFYWYRQILGQKVEFLVSFYNNEISEKSEIFDDQFSVERPDGSNFTLKIRSTKLEDSAMYFCASSEFFSGQGNRKTQYFGPGTRLLVL.

CDR3 DNA sequence: TGTGCCAGCAGTGAAGTTGGCGGGAGAGTCAATGAGCAGTTCTTC. It encodes CASSEVGGRVNEQFF. V usage is TRBV6-1 and J usage is TRBJ2-1, with 7 nucleotides matching TRBD2. Germline assignment: CDR1 MNHNS and CDR2 SASEGT. V lost 1 base, J lost 6 bases, and 6 bases stayed unmatched. The CDR3 has 15 amino acids.

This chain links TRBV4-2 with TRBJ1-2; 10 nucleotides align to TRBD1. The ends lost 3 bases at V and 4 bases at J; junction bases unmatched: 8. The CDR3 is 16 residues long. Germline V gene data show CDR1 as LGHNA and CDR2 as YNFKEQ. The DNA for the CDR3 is TGTGCCAGCAGCCACCCGGGACAGGGGATGAGCTATGGCTACACCTTC. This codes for CASSHPGQGMSYGYTF.

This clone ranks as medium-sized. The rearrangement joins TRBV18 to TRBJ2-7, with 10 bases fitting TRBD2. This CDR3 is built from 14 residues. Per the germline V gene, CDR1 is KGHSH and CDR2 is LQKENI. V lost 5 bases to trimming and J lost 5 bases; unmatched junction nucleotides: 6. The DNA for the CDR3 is TGTGCCAGCTCAGGGAGCGGGAGGGCCCACGAGCAGTACTTC. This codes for CASSGSGRAHEQYF.

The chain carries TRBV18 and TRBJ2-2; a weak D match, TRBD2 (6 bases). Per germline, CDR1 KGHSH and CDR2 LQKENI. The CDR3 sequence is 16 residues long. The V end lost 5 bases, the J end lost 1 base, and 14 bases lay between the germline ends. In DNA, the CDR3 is TGTGCCAGCTCAGACGGGGGACTCCTGAACACCGGGGAGCTGTTTTTT. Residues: CASSDGGLLNTGELFF.

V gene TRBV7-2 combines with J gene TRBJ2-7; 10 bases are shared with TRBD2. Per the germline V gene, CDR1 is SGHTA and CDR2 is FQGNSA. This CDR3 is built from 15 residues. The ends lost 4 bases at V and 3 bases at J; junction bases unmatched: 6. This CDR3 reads CASSSLAGEYYEQYF. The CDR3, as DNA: TGTGCCAGCAGCTCTCTAGCGGGAGAATACTACGAGCAGTACTTC.

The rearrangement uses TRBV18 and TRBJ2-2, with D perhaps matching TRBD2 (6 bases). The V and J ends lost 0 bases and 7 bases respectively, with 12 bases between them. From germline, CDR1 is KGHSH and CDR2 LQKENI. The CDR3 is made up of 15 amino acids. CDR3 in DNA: TGTGCCAGCTCACCACCGGCCGGCGGGGTCGGGGAGCTGTTTTTT. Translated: CASSPPAGGVGELFF.

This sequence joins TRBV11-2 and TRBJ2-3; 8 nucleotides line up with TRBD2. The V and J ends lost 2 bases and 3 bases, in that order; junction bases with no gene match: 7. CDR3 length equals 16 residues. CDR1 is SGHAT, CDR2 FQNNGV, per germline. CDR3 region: CASSLKREWRTDTQYF. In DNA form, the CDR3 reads TGTGCCAGCAGCTTAAAGCGGGAGTGGAGGACAGATACGCAGTATTTT. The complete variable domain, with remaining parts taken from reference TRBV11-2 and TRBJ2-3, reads EAGVAQSPRYKIIEKRQSVAFWCNPISGHATLYWYQQILGQGPKLLIQFQNNGVVDDSQLPKDRFSAERLKGVDSTLKIQPAKLEDSAVYLCASSLKREWRTDTQYFGPGTRLTVL.

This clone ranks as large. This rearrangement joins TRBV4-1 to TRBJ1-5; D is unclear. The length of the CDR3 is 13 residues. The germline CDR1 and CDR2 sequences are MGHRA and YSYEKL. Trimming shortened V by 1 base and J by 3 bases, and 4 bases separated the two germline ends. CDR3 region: CASSQGINQPQHF. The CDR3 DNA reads TGCGCCAGCAGCCAAGGGATCAATCAGCCCCAGCATTTT.

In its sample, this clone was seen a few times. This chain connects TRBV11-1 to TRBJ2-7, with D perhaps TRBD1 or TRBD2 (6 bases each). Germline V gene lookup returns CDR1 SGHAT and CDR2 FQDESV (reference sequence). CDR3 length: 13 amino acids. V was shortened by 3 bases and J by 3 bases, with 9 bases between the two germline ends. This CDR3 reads CASSLGGRYEQYF. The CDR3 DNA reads TGTGCCAGCAGCTTGGGGGGCCGCTACGAGCAGTACTTC.

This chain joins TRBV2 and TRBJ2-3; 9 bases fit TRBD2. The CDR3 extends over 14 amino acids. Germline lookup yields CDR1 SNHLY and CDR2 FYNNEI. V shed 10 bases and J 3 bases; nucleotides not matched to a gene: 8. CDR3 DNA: TGTGCCACCCAACCGGGACTAGCTACAGATACGCAGTATTTT. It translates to CATQPGLATDTQYF.

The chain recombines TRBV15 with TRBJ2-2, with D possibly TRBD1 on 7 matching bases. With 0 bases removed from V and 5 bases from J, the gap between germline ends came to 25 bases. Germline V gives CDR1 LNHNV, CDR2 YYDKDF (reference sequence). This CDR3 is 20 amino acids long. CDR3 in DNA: TGTGCCACCAGCAGAGATTATGGAGGAGGGGGCGGATTCGAGACCGGGGAGCTGTTTTTT. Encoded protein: CATSRDYGGGGGFETGELFF.

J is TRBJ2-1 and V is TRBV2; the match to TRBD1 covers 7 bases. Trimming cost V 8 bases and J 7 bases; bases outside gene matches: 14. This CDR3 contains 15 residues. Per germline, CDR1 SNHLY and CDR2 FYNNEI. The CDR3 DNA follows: TGTGCCAGCTTACCGGTCGCACAGGGGTTAAATGAGCAGTTCTTC. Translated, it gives CASLPVAQGLNEQFF.